The 13 T cell receptor beta chains in this list originate from one sample, sequenced in a study of cytomegalovirus exposure and HLA in healthy donors. The study ran its PCR with 60 Vbeta and 13 Jbeta primers. Libraries were prepared by immunoSEQ multiplex PCR; TCRdb keeps only in-frame clonotypes and omits some of them. This table holds 95,000 to 150,000 clones, around 72% found once. The sequenced material came from PBMCs. These receptors were taken from a man younger than 40 in good health and CMV-seronegative.

The sample holds one count of this clone. The chain recombines TRBV7-2 with TRBJ1-1; D remains unclear. Germline V gene lookup returns CDR1 SGHTA and CDR2 FQGNSA. Between the trimmed V and J ends, which lost 4 bases and 3 bases, there was a span of 12 bases. CDR3 length: 14 residues. The CDR3 spells CASSSTIRDTEAFF. Here the CDR3 DNA reads TGTGCCAGCAGCTCTACAATCCGGGACACTGAAGCTTTCTTT.

The chain is built from TRBV5-6 and TRBJ2-7; D is unresolved. V lost 4 bases and J 2 bases, leaving 7 bases between the germline ends. Germline loops: CDR1 SGHDT, CDR2 YYEEEE. This CDR3 is built from 12 residues. The CDR3 DNA follows: TGTGCCAGCAGCCCTAGGACCTACGAGCAGTACTTC. Amino acids: CASSPRTYEQYF.

The chain is built from TRBV5-1 and TRBJ2-1; 13 positions match TRBD2. J gave up 10 bases and V 4 bases, and 11 bases lay outside the gene matches. Germline assignment: CDR1 SGHRS and CDR2 YFSETQ. The CDR3 has 16 amino acids. The CDR3 DNA reads as TGCGCCAGCAGCCCGCGAACTAGCGGGGGGGCCGGAGAGCAGTTCTTC. Translation gives CASSPRTSGGAGEQFF.

CDR3 sequence reads: CASSLGQGAADTQYF. In nucleotides, the CDR3 is TGCGCCAGCAGCTTGGGTCAGGGGGCGGCAGATACGCAGTATTTT. The rearrangement uses TRBV5-1 and TRBJ2-3; TRBD1 matches at 8 bases. This CDR3 contains 15 residues. The germline V gene encodes CDR1 SGHRS and CDR2 YFSETQ. Trimming took 0 bases from V and 4 from J; bases not matched to a gene: 4.

In its sample, this clone was seen once. The chain carries TRBV4-3 and TRBJ2-1; TRBD1 agrees at 10 bases. Germline V CDR1 and CDR2: LGHNA, YSLEER. Trimming removed 3 bases from V and 4 bases from J; junction bases left unmatched: 3. This CDR3 has 15 amino acids. The CDR3, as DNA: TGCGCCAGCAGCCACCTGGGACAGGGGTACAATGAGCAGTTCTTC. Amino acids: CASSHLGQGYNEQFF.

This chain links TRBV11-2 with TRBJ2-2; D might be TRBD1 (7 bases). The CDR3 is made up of 15 amino acids. V was cut by 1 base and J by 7 bases, with 13 bases left in between. CDR1 and CDR2 (germline): SGHAT, FQNNGV. In nucleotides, the CDR3 is TGTGCCAGCAGCTTAGGCACAGGGGAGGACGGGGAGCTGTTTTTT. Protein sequence: CASSLGTGEDGELFF.

Notes on this clone: The same CDR3 is also encoded by other DNA sequences in this sample. The rearrangement joins TRBV4-1 to TRBJ1-1; D is unresolved. This CDR3 has 16 amino acids. The germline CDR1 and CDR2 sequences are MGHRA and YSYEKL. Trimming removed 1 base from V and 0 bases from J, with 12 bases in between. In nucleotides, the CDR3 is TGCGCCAGCAGCCAAGGGAGAGGTCTTATGAACACTGAAGCTTTCTTT. Translated: CASSQGRGLMNTEAFF.

The V gene is TRBV9, the J gene TRBJ2-3, with D perhaps TRBD2 (5 bases). The V gene lost 3 bases and the J gene lost 0 bases, with 11 bases spanning the gap. Germline V lookup: CDR1 SGDLS, CDR2 YYNGEE. There are 15 residues in the CDR3. This chain's CDR3 is CASSAPGSSTDTQYF. The CDR3 DNA is TGTGCCAGCAGCGCCCCGGGGAGCAGCACAGATACGCAGTATTTT. Drawing the rest from reference TRBV9 and TRBJ2-3, the complete variable domain is DSGVTQTPKHLITATGQRVTLRCSPRSGDLSVYWYQQSLDQGLQFLIQYYNGEERAKGNILERFSAQQFPDLHSELNLSSLELGDSALYFCASSAPGSSTDTQYFGPGTRLTVL.

J is TRBJ1-1 and V is TRBV19, with D perhaps TRBD1 (6 bases). V was pared by 9 bases and J by 2 bases, with 16 bases between. Germline values: CDR1 LNHDA, CDR2 SQIVND (reference sequence). The CDR3 totals 14 residues. The CDR3 loop is CASRWGPQNTEAFF. In DNA, the CDR3 is TGTGCCAGCAGATGGGGGCCACAAAACACTGAAGCTTTCTTT. The full variable domain, rest sourced from reference TRBV19 and TRBJ1-1, is DGGITQSPKYLFRKEGQNVTLSCEQNLNHDAMYWYRQDPGQGLRLIYYSQIVNDFQKGDIAEGYSVSREKKESFPLTVTSAQKNPTAFYLCASRWGPQNTEAFFGQGTRLTVV.

This clone came up a few times. V and J are TRBV28 and TRBJ2-7, with D tentatively TRBD1 (6 bases). The CDR3 consists of 17 residues. V was cut by 4 bases and J by 4 bases, with 23 bases left in between. From germline, CDR1 is MDHEN and CDR2 SYDVKM. CDR3 DNA: TGTGCCAGCAGTTCCTCAACAAAGCAGGGGTTAAGGTACGAGCAGTACTTC. Protein: CASSSSTKQGLRYEQYF.

The rearrangement uses TRBV18 and TRBJ2-7; the match to TRBD1 covers 10 bases. Germline CDR1 reads KGHSH; CDR2 reads LQKENI. The CDR3 consists of 16 residues. The J segment lost 5 bases and the V segment lost 3 bases, leaving 10 bases of the junction unmatched. The DNA of the CDR3 is TGTGCCAGCTCACCCCAAGTCCGGGACAGGGGCCACGAGCAGTACTTC. It is translated as CASSPQVRDRGHEQYF.

The rearrangement joins TRBV18 to TRBJ1-1, with 7 nucleotides matching TRBD1. Germline loops: CDR1 KGHSH, CDR2 LQKENI. Germline trimming cut 3 bases from V and 2 bases from J; bases unmatched to any gene: 6. This CDR3 is 15 amino acids long. CDR3 sequence: CASSPGRGGNTEAFF. The CDR3 DNA reads TGTGCCAGCTCACCCGGACGAGGGGGCAACACTGAAGCTTTCTTT.

This clone came up a few times. The chain uses TRBV11-2 and TRBJ2-7; TRBD2 matches 10 bases. Trimming removed 8 bases from V and 6 bases from J; junction bases left unmatched: 4. This CDR3 comprises 12 residues. CDR1 SGHAT and CDR2 FQNNGV come from the germline V gene. CDR3 protein: CASSLAGVEQYF. CDR3 sequence (DNA): TGTGCCAGCTCGCTAGCGGGGGTCGAGCAGTACTTC.